This entry is about one T cell receptor (beta chain). This record belongs to a study of cytomegalovirus exposure and HLA in healthy donors. While unrecorded immune exposures were likely, the donors were nominally healthy when sampled. The germline CDR1 and CDR2 sequences are SGHRS and YFSETQ. V lost 4 bases to trimming and J lost 7 bases, with 17 bases between them. The CDR3 is 14 amino acids. A multiplex PCR was run with 60 Vbeta primers and 13 Jbeta primers. Sequencing used immunoSEQ multiplex PCR; TCRdb keeps in-frame clones, though not all of them. The data show over 95,000 clones, with about 80% seen just once and 9.5% to 15% held by the top ten.

The chain employs TRBV5-1 and TRBJ1-2; a possible D gene is TRBD1 (6 bases). The receptor comes from a middle-aged woman in good health and CMV-seropositive. Sequences were obtained from PBMCs. The CDR3 reads CASSKDLGAFGYTF. Written as DNA, the CDR3 is TGCGCCAGCAGCAAAGATTTGGGGGCTTTTGGCTACACCTTC.